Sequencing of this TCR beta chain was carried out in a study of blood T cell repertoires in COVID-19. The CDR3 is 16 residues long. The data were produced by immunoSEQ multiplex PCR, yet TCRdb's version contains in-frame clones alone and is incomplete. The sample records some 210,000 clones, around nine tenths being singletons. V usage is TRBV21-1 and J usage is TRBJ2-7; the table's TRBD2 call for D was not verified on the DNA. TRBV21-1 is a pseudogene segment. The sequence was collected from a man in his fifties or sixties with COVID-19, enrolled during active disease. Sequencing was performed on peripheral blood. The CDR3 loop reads CASSIQLAGDSYEQYF. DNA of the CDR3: TGTGCCAGCAGCATTCAACTAGCGGGGGATAGCTACGAGCAGTACTTC.